Reported below is one T cell receptor beta chain. In the original processing: Reference gene primer amplification gave estimated nucleated cell counts. The method was immunoSEQ multiplex PCR; TCRdb's version includes in-frame clones alone and lacks a portion of them. V and J calls and clone size follow that table, whereas D and trimming were derived from the DNA. Of roughly 63,000 clones listed, about nine tenths are singletons. The germline V gene has CDR1 LNHNV and CDR2 YYDKDF (reference sequence). The CDR3 is made up of 16 amino acids. J was trimmed by 5 bases and V by 1 base; bases with no gene match: 6. The sample comes from a study of blood T cell repertoires in COVID-19. In the study overall: Spain, Italy and the United States supplied samples that represented acute and convalescent COVID-19. Nucleic acid was either cDNA or gDNA, and it came from T cells, B-cell-depleted T cells, or PBMCs.

Specimen: peripheral blood. The rearrangement joins TRBV15 to TRBJ1-1; TRBD1 aligns across 11 bases. This sequence originates from a woman aged 45-60 years with active or convalescent COVID-19. CDR3 sequence (DNA): TGTGCCACCAGCAGAGGCGGGACAGGGGGGTCGACTGAAGCTTTCTTT. Encoded protein: CATSRGGTGGSTEAFF.